The T cell receptor beta chain under discussion was sequenced for a study of glioma-infiltrating T cells after dendritic cell vaccination. Trimming took off 4 bases at V and 6 bases at J, with 12 bases between the two ends. Germline V gene lookup returns CDR1 MNHNS and CDR2 SASEGT. The CDR3 has 13 residues. Produced via immunoSEQ multiplex PCR; TCRdb's table is partial and in-frame only. This table has approximately 100,000 clones, roughly 76% appearing once. The specimen comprised blood, sampled before dendritic cell vaccination. The V gene is TRBV6-1, the J gene TRBJ1-2; D is uncertain. This TCR came from a human donor with glioblastoma. The CDR3 protein is CASSVLRSDGYTF. DNA of the CDR3: TGTGCCAGCAGTGTACTGAGGTCTGATGGCTACACCTTC.